This T cell receptor (beta chain) derives from a study of early T cells in non-severe SARS-CoV-2 infection. Study as a whole: The authors sequenced bulk RNA from unsorted whole blood, leaving chains unpaired.

Each CDR3 protein gets one entry after TCRdb re-called the 5' RACE reads with MiXCR. Found here are 100,000 to 150,000 distinct CDR3 sequences, around 14% of them singletons; the top ten hold around a fifth. The V end was cut by 0 bases, the J end by 8 bases, with 8 bases between. The germline V gene has CDR1 LGHDT and CDR2 YNNKEL (reference sequence). The CDR3 has 13 residues. The rearrangement joins TRBV3-1 to TRBJ2-1; D remains ambiguous. The sequenced sample was whole blood. This clonotype originated in an adult who was a healthcare worker with PCR-confirmed SARS-CoV-2 infection or an uninfected control (not recorded which). CDR3 protein: CASSQDRFYEQFF. DNA for the CDR3: TGTGCCAGCAGCCAAGACCGGTTCTATGAGCAGTTCTTC.